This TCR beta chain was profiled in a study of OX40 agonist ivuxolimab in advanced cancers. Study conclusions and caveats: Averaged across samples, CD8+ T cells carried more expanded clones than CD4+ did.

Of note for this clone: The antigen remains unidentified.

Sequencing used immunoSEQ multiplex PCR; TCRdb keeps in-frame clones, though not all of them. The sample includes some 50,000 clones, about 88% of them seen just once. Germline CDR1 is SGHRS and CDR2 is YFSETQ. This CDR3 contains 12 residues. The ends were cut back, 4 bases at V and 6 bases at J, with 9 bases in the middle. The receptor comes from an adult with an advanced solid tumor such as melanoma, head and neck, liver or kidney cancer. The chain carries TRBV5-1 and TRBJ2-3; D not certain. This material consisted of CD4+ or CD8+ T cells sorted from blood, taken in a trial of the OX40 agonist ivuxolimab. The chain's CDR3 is CASSPERDTQYF. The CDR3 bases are TGCGCCAGCAGCCCCGAACGGGATACGCAGTATTTT.